What follows are 9 T cell receptor beta chains derived from one specimen sequenced in a study of beta chain features in type 1 diabetes. The study reverse transcribed the entire isolated RNA, so it sequenced expressed TCRB transcripts. The table came from immunoSEQ multiplex PCR; TCRdb's copy has only in-frame clones and leaves some out. The sample has about 250,000 clones; less than 15% are singletons. Sequences were obtained from naive CD4+ T cells from blood. The receptor set was obtained from a woman aged 40 to 50 in good health.

This clone was observed a handful of times. The V and J genes are TRBV13 and TRBJ2-1; 7 nucleotides agree with TRBD1. The germline V gene has CDR1 PRHDT and CDR2 FYEKMQ (reference sequence). CDR3 size: 14 residues. V trimming: 5 bases; J trimming: 5 bases; junction bases outside the gene matches: 6. The CDR3 DNA reads TGTGCCAGCAGCCGGACAGGTCTTAACAATGAGCAGTTCTTC. Protein product: CASSRTGLNNEQFF.

This chain joins TRBV18 and TRBJ2-4; TRBD1 matches 12 bases. The CDR3 contains 15 residues. V shed 5 bases, J shed 9 bases, and the junction held 8 bases outside the gene matches. Germline CDR1 reads KGHSH; CDR2 reads LQKENI. CDR3 in amino acids: CASSRGQGAMGIQYF. CDR3 DNA sequence: TGTGCCAGCTCAAGGGGACAGGGGGCCATGGGCATTCAGTACTTC.

This clone was observed a few times. CDR3 in amino acids: CASSLAASGGTDTQYF. The CDR3 nucleotides read TGCGCCAGCAGCTTGGCGGCTAGCGGGGGCACAGATACGCAGTATTTT. The rearrangement links TRBV5-1 to TRBJ2-3; 9 positions agree with TRBD2. CDR1 SGHRS and CDR2 YFSETQ come from the germline V gene. The CDR3 is 16 residues long. After removal of 0 bases from V and 1 base from J, the junction contained 3 bases not matched to a gene.

The CDR3, as DNA: TGTGCCAGCAGCCCCAGGGCTCTTTACGGCTACACCTTC. Its protein is CASSPRALYGYTF. This chain links TRBV11-2 with TRBJ1-2, with D possibly matching TRBD1 (5 bases). This CDR3 is built from 13 residues. CDR1 and CDR2 from the germline V gene are SGHAT and FQNNGV. Trimming took off 5 bases at V and 8 bases at J, with 15 bases between the two ends.

This clone was detected a few times. The chain joins TRBV12-5 to TRBJ2-7; D is possibly TRBD2 (6 bases). Germline V gives CDR1 LGHNT, CDR2 FRNRAP. The CDR3 sequence is 16 residues long. V was pared by 8 bases and J by 3 bases, with 23 bases between. The CDR3 nucleotides read TGTGCTAGTATCCCGGTCCGGGGGAATAGGGGCTACGAGCAGTACTTC. This codes for CASIPVRGNRGYEQYF.

The rearrangement links TRBV5-1 to TRBJ1-3, with a weak D call TRBD1 (6 bases). V shed 8 bases and J shed 0 bases, with 18 bases lying between them. The CDR3 is 16 residues long. Germline CDR1 reads SGHRS; CDR2 reads YFSETQ. The CDR3 here is CASTETRGFSGNTIYF. The DNA of the CDR3 is TGCGCCAGTACAGAGACCAGGGGCTTCTCTGGAAACACCATATATTTT.

The chain has TRBV2 and TRBJ1-1; D is unclear. The V end lost 3 bases, the J end lost 0 bases, and 8 bases lay between the germline ends. The CDR3 sequence is 14 residues long. The germline V gene encodes CDR1 SNHLY and CDR2 FYNNEI. The DNA for the CDR3 is TGTGCCAGCAGTGAGGGAGGTTTGAACACTGAAGCTTTCTTT. Residues: CASSEGGLNTEAFF.

The chain uses TRBV7-2 and TRBJ2-3, with a tentative D call TRBD2 (6 bases). The germline V gene has CDR1 SGHTA and CDR2 FQGNSA. Trimming pared 5 bases from V and 0 bases from J, leaving 9 bases between. The CDR3 totals 14 residues. CDR3 sequence: CASSLGTSTDTQYF. The CDR3 region has the DNA TGTGCCAGCAGCCTCGGGACTAGCACAGATACGCAGTATTTT.

J is TRBJ2-7 and V is TRBV11-2; TRBD2 agrees at 8 bases. The germline V gene encodes CDR1 SGHAT and CDR2 FQNNGV. After removal of 6 bases from V and 4 bases from J, the junction contained 8 bases not matched to a gene. CDR3 length equals 14 residues. In DNA form, the CDR3 reads TGTGCCAGCAGTAACGGGGGGGCTTTGTACGAGCAGTACTTC. Protein: CASSNGGALYEQYF.